This paragraph covers one T cell receptor (beta chain) sequence. V was clipped by 0 bases and J by 5 bases, with 19 bases between them. Germline CDR1 is LNHNV and CDR2 is YYDKDF (reference sequence). The CDR3 covers 17 residues. This sample was taken from a study of Ad26.COV2.S vaccination and SARS-CoV-2 variants. This table comes from immunoSEQ multiplex PCR, and its TCRdb copy is limited to in-frame clones, with some not included. Here the sample spans some 340,000 clones, more than 70% being singletons. Treatment denoted: some 19 received Ad26.COV2.S at low or high dose, single or two shots; 5 received placebo; per-sample allocation not given. At day 63 after the first vaccine or placebo injection, samples were drawn.

The chain uses TRBV15 and TRBJ1-1; D is perhaps TRBD1 (5 bases). Specimen: peripheral blood, collected in a trial of Ad26.COV2.S vaccine versus placebo. The sequence derives from a person between 18 and 59 years old who received the Ad26.COV2.S COVID-19 vaccine or a placebo. CDR3: CATSREDKWGLGTEAFF. The DNA of the CDR3 is TGTGCCACCAGCAGAGAAGACAAGTGGGGCCTCGGAACTGAAGCTTTCTTT.